The 3 T cell receptor beta chains reported below all come from one sample, sequenced in a study of CD8+ T cells in alopecia areata (dated by TCRdb to 2017 to 2018). The meaning of the sample's time point label: around 28 days on oral tofacitinib. The treatment or condition label, read with the paper, signifies: oral pan-JAK inhibitor, 5-10 mg twice daily. Libraries were constructed by the immunoSEQ multiplex PCR assay. For TCR sequencing, RNA was extracted from every sample and reverse transcribed into cDNA to serve as template. The immuneACCESS repertoire file appears here via TCRdb, limited to in-frame rearrangements. These files lack a portion of the clones; in checked studies, under half of the deficit traces to unresolved V genes, and the cause of the others is not known. The sample profile shows some 150,000 clones; about 88% of them were found once. Less than 15% of the sample belongs to the ten largest clones.

The sample in question was CD8+ T cells sorted from blood, obtained at week 4, from a patient treated with tofacitinib. Receptors were obtained from a human donor with alopecia areata.

This clone came up once. The chain recombines TRBV6-1 with TRBJ2-7, with 8 positions matching TRBD1. The CDR3 is made up of 14 amino acids. V lost 6 bases, J lost 2 bases, and 6 bases stayed unmatched. The germline V gene encodes CDR1 MNHNS and CDR2 SASEGT. The CDR3 is CASSARDRTYEQYF. For the CDR3, the DNA is TGTGCCAGCAGCGCAAGGGACAGGACCTACGAGCAGTACTTC.

In its sample, this clone was seen once. The chain has TRBV29-1 and TRBJ2-1, with 7 bases that match TRBD2. Germline values: CDR1 SQVTM, CDR2 ANQGSEA. After removal of 1 base from V and 0 bases from J, the junction contained 6 bases not matched to a gene. The CDR3 contains 16 residues. The CDR3 nucleotides read TGCAGCGTTGAAGGTCACCCGGGAGGCTCCTACAATGAGCAGTTCTTC. This gives the protein CSVEGHPGGSYNEQFF.

This clone showed up just a few times. The chain recombines TRBV11-2 with TRBJ1-1, with D perhaps TRBD1 (6 bases). The CDR3 length is 14 residues. Germline CDR1 reads SGHAT; CDR2 reads FQNNGV. V lost 5 bases and J lost 4, with 14 bases in between. CDR3 sequence: CASSLSEGVTEAFF. CDR3 coding DNA: TGTGCCAGCAGCCTTTCGGAGGGGGTCACTGAAGCTTTCTTT.